This is a list of T cell receptor beta chains from one sample in a study of blood T cell repertoires in COVID-19. Assay: immunoSEQ multiplex PCR; the TCRdb copy retains only in-frame clones and omits some. The sample consists of approximately 300,000 clones, roughly nine tenths of them appearing once. The sequencing sample was made of peripheral blood. The receptors originated from a woman under 40 with COVID-19, enrolled during active disease. The CDR3 runs from the conserved cysteine through the conserved F or W. A D gene is named only where the DNA matches it firmly. Only some rows state a clone size, as once, few, many or a class for expanded clones.

abundance,v_gene,d_gene,j_gene,CDR3nt,CDR3aa
NA,TRBV7-2,TRBD2,TRBJ2-2,TGTGCCAGCAGCTTAGTAGCGGGGGTGGGGACGAACACCGGGGAGCTGTTTTTT,CASSLVAGVGTNTGELFF
NA,TRBV20-1,NA,TRBJ1-2,TGCAGTGCATGGAGCTATGGCTACACCTTC,CSAWSYGYTF
NA,TRBV19,TRBD1,TRBJ2-1,TGTGCCAGTAGTATAGGGGGACAGGGCTACAATGAGCAGTTCTTC,CASSIGGQGYNEQFF
NA,TRBV27,TRBD1,TRBJ1-4,TGTGCCAGCAGTTTAATAGGACAGGGAATAACTAATGAAAAACTGTTTTTT,CASSLIGQGITNEKLFF
NA,TRBV7-6,TRBD1,TRBJ2-1,TGTGCCAGCAGCTCTACCGGGACAGGGAACAATGAGCAGTTCTTC,CASSSTGTGNNEQFF
once,TRBV6-2/TRBV6-3,NA,TRBJ1-1,TGTGCCAGCAGTTTGATCAGGGGTGTGGACACTGAAGCTTTCTTT,CASSLIRGVDTEAFF
NA,TRBV7-9,TRBD1,TRBJ1-1,TGTGCCAGCAGCGTCGAAACAGGGGCTGAAGCTTTCTTT,CASSVETGAEAFF
NA,TRBV30,NA,TRBJ1-5,TGTGCCTGGAGTGTACCGGCAGGGGATTTGGGCAATCAGCCCCAGCATTTT,CAWSVPAGDLGNQPQHF
NA,TRBV27,TRBD1,TRBJ1-1,TGTGCCAGCAGTTCCCTCCTGGACAGGAGCTTGGTAGCTTTCTTT,CASSSLLDRSLVAFF
NA,TRBV11-2,NA,TRBJ2-4,TGTGCCAGCAGCTTATACTCTCGAGAGGGCAAAAACATTCAGTACTTC,CASSLYSREGKNIQYF
NA,TRBV27,NA,TRBJ1-1,TGTGCCAGCACCCCTAGTGGGAGTTACACTGAAGCTTTCTTT,CASTPSGSYTEAFF
NA,TRBV24-1,NA,TRBJ2-1,TGTGCCACCAGTGACAGATACAATGAGCAGTTCTTC,CATSDRYNEQFF
NA,TRBV4-1,NA,TRBJ1-1,TGCGCCAGCAGCCAGGGGCAGAACACTGAAGCTTTCTTT,CASSQGQNTEAFF
NA,TRBV6-2/TRBV6-3,NA,TRBJ2-2,TGTGCCAGCAGTTACTTTGAGGCAGGACAAACCGGGGAGCTGTTTTTT,CASSYFEAGQTGELFF
NA,TRBV2,NA,TRBJ1-6,TGTGCCAGCAGTGAAGCCAGGGGATGGGTAAAAAATTCACCCCTCCACTTT,CASSEARGWVKNSPLHF
NA,TRBV5-1,TRBD2,TRBJ2-1,TGCGCCAGCAGCTCCTCTAGCGGGGGGACCGATGAGCAGTTCTTC,CASSSSSGGTDEQFF
NA,TRBV28,NA,TRBJ1-2,TGTGCCAGCAGTCCCAGGGTGTCTCCCTATGGCTACACCTTC,CASSPRVSPYGYTF
NA,TRBV9,NA,TRBJ2-1,TGTGCCAGCAGCGTATATTCCGAGCGCAATGAGCAGTTCTTC,CASSVYSERNEQFF
NA,TRBV19,NA,TRBJ1-4,TGTGCCAGTAGTATCGACATCGTCAGCCCCAGTAGGGGTGAAAAACTGTTTTTT,CASSIDIVSPSRGEKLFF
NA,TRBV5-1,NA,TRBJ2-3,TGCGCCAGCAGCCAATCGGAGGCAGATACGCAGTATTTT,CASSQSEADTQYF
NA,TRBV10-3,TRBD2,TRBJ2-2,TGTGCCATCAGGGGGGGACTAATGAACACCGGGGAGCTGTTTTTT,CAIRGGLMNTGELFF
NA,TRBV7-9,TRBD1,TRBJ1-6,TGTGCCAGCAGCTCCCAAGGGACAGGGCCAGTTTCACCCCTCCACTTT,CASSSQGTGPVSPLHF
few,TRBV11-3,NA,TRBJ2-1,TGTGCCAGCAGCTCCTACCGCTACAATGAGCAGTTCTTC,CASSSYRYNEQFF
once,TRBV5-6,TRBD2,TRBJ2-7,TGTGCCAGCAGCAGTTCTAGCGGCGACGAGCAGTACTTC,CASSSSSGDEQYF
NA,TRBV4-1,TRBD1,TRBJ1-4,TGCGCCAGCAGCCAAGCCCCGGGACAGGGTAATGAAAAACTGTTTTTT,CASSQAPGQGNEKLFF
NA,TRBV2,NA,TRBJ2-2,TGTGCCAGCAGTGGGAGCGGCCCCACCGGGGAGCTGTTTTTT,CASSGSGPTGELFF
NA,TRBV6-2/TRBV6-3,NA,TRBJ2-1,TGTGCCAGCAGTTCCGGAGGTGAGCAGTTCTTC,CASSSGGEQFF
NA,TRBV2,TRBD2,TRBJ2-5,TGTGCCAGCAATGGGGCGGGGGGGACCCAGTACTTC,CASNGAGGTQYF